Shown below are 8 T cell receptor beta chains from a single sample sequenced in a study of technical replicates of blood from several donors. TCRdb's copy holds only in-frame clones and misses some; the assay was immunoSEQ multiplex PCR. The data contain more than 45,000 clones, roughly nine tenths of them singletons. Sequenced sample: PBMCs. The receptor source for this set is a human donor in good health. Some clones in this sample may be carry-over from other donors' samples.

The chain uses TRBV2 and TRBJ1-4; D ambiguous. Trimming left V 3 bases short and J 8 bases short, with 13 bases between. CDR3 size: 14 residues. Germline loops: CDR1 SNHLY, CDR2 FYNNEI. The CDR3 region is CASSDLEGEEKLFF. The CDR3, as DNA: TGTGCCAGCAGTGATCTTGAGGGAGAGGAAAAACTGTTTTTT.

V usage is TRBV5-4 and J usage is TRBJ2-5, with 8 bases identical to TRBD1. The J segment lost 5 bases and the V segment lost 4 bases, leaving 10 bases of the junction unmatched. CDR1 and CDR2 (germline): SGHNT, YYREEE (reference sequence). The CDR3 loop spans 15 amino acids. CDR3 region: CASSAAAGQEETQYF. In DNA, the CDR3 is TGTGCCAGCAGCGCTGCCGCGGGACAGGAGGAGACCCAGTACTTC.

This chain links TRBV19 with TRBJ1-4; D unresolved. Trimming shortened V by 5 bases and J by 5 bases, and 12 bases separated the two germline ends. Germline values: CDR1 LNHDA, CDR2 SQIVND (reference sequence). The CDR3 has 14 residues. In DNA form, the CDR3 reads TGTGCCAGTAGTCGGGGTTGGGTCAATGAAAAACTGTTTTTT. Encoded protein: CASSRGWVNEKLFF. The full variable domain, rest sourced from reference TRBV19 and TRBJ1-4, is DGGITQSPKYLFRKEGQNVTLSCEQNLNHDAMYWYRQDPGQGLRLIYYSQIVNDFQKGDIAEGYSVSREKKESFPLTVTSAQKNPTAFYLCASSRGWVNEKLFFGSGTQLSVL.

The CDR3 loop reads CASRGQGPTEAFF. CDR3 in DNA: TGTGCCAGCAGAGGACAGGGGCCAACTGAAGCTTTCTTT. V is TRBV6-1 and J is TRBJ1-1; 9 positions match TRBD1. The V and J ends lost 6 bases and 5 bases, in that order; junction bases with no gene match: 4. The CDR3 sequence is 13 residues long. Germline assignment: CDR1 MNHNS and CDR2 SASEGT.

The chain joins TRBV4-1 to TRBJ1-2, with 7 bases lining up with TRBD1. The germline gives CDR1 MGHRA, CDR2 YSYEKL. V was clipped by 3 bases and J by 4 bases; unmatched bases: 8. This CDR3 region has 15 residues. Here the CDR3 DNA reads TGCGCCAGCAGCCATATACCAACAGGGGTCTATGGCTACACCTTC. This sequence encodes CASSHIPTGVYGYTF.

CDR3 sequence: CASSQLRSDAYEQYF. In DNA form, the CDR3 reads TGCGCCAGCAGCCAATTACGGTCCGATGCCTACGAGCAGTACTTC. V is TRBV4-3 and J is TRBJ2-7; D is unresolved. Trimming left V 2 bases short and J 2 bases short, with 13 bases between. The CDR3 totals 15 residues. Germline CDR1 LGHNA, CDR2 YSLEER.

The genes are TRBV29-1 and TRBJ2-1; 9 positions match TRBD2. The CDR3 contains 15 residues. V shed 1 base and J 8 bases; nucleotides not matched to a gene: 9. CDR1 is SQVTM and CDR2 is ANQGSEA in the germline V gene. The CDR3 loop reads CSVEGRGLAIDEQFF. The CDR3 coding sequence is TGCAGCGTTGAAGGCCGAGGACTAGCGATCGATGAGCAGTTCTTC.

The CDR3 bases are TGTGCCGTTGTTAAGCGTGTAGGAGATACGCAGTATTTT. Translated, it gives CAVVKRVGDTQYF. The V call is TRBV11-3, the J call TRBJ2-3; D remains ambiguous. Trimming cost V 11 bases and J 5 bases, with 17 bases left between them. CDR1 is SGHNT, CDR2 YENEEA, per germline. This CDR3 region has 13 residues.